These 29 T cell receptor beta chains originate from one sample sequenced in a study of cytomegalovirus exposure and HLA in healthy donors. PCR involved 60 Vbeta and 13 Jbeta primers. The method was immunoSEQ multiplex PCR; TCRdb's version includes in-frame clones alone and lacks a portion of them. The profile covers 150,000 to 200,000 clones, with nearly 80% appearing a single time and over 13% taken by the ten largest. The source material was PBMCs. These receptors all come from a man aged 50 or older in good health and CMV-seropositive.

Here the CDR3 reads CASSLAPRAGGPSGELFF. The CDR3 DNA sequence: TGTGCCAGCAGCTTGGCCCCCCGAGCGGGGGGGCCCTCCGGGGAGCTGTTTTTT. The gene calls are TRBV5-5 and TRBJ2-2, with 10 bases fitting TRBD2. V dropped 0 bases and J dropped 6; count of bases not matched to a gene: 11. CDR1 and CDR2 from the germline V gene are SGHKS and YYEKEE (reference sequence). The CDR3 loop spans 18 amino acids.

The chain couples TRBV5-1 to TRBJ1-4; no firm D call. The germline CDR1 and CDR2 sequences are SGHRS and YFSETQ. The CDR3 contains 14 residues. V gave up 5 bases and J gave up 4 bases, with 12 bases separating them. CDR3 nucleotide sequence: TGCGCCAGCAGGGAGTGGCAGTTTAATGAAAAACTGTTTTTT. Protein: CASREWQFNEKLFF.

This chain uses TRBV5-4 with TRBJ1-1; D is perhaps TRBD1 (5 bases). This CDR3 region has 15 residues. Trimming took 1 base from V and 2 from J, leaving 12 bases between them. Germline-derived CDR1 and CDR2 are SGHNT and YYREEE (reference sequence). The CDR3 sequence: CASSLTRGFNTEAFF. The CDR3, as DNA: TGTGCCAGCAGCTTGACACGGGGGTTCAACACTGAAGCTTTCTTT. Full variable domain (remainder filled in from reference TRBV5-4 and TRBJ1-1): ETGVTQSPTHLIKTRGQQVTLRCSSQSGHNTVSWYQQALGQGPQFIFQYYREEENGRGNFPPRFSGLQFPNYSSELNVNALELDDSALYLCASSLTRGFNTEAFFGQGTRLTVV.

The V and J genes are TRBV13 and TRBJ2-1; D unresolved. Looked up from germline, CDR1 is PRHDT and CDR2 is FYEKMQ (reference sequence). V was trimmed by 4 bases and J by 4 bases, leaving 14 bases between them. The CDR3 sequence is 15 residues long. CDR3 nucleotide sequence: TGTGCCAGCAGCTCCGACCGGGTTCCATACAATGAGCAGTTCTTC. Translated: CASSSDRVPYNEQFF.

The V and J genes are TRBV10-3 and TRBJ2-7; the match to TRBD2 covers 11 bases. The CDR3 sequence is 14 residues long. The V gene end was trimmed by 5 bases and the J gene end by 13 bases; junction bases not matched to a gene: 13. Germline V gene data show CDR1 as ENHRY and CDR2 as SYGVKD. Here the CDR3 DNA reads TGTGCCATCAGTTCGACTAGCGGGGCCACGGTGGGATACTTC. Protein sequence: CAISSTSGATVGYF.

This rearrangement joins TRBV27 to TRBJ2-2; D unclear. V dropped 6 bases and J dropped 2 bases, with 10 bases sitting between them. Germline V gives CDR1 MNHEY, CDR2 SMNVEV (reference sequence). The CDR3 length is 14 residues. CDR3 protein: CASRARGNTGELFF. For the CDR3, the DNA is TGTGCCAGCAGAGCAAGAGGAAACACCGGGGAGCTGTTTTTT.

The genes are TRBV13 and TRBJ2-7, with a tentative D call TRBD1 (5 bases). Germline CDR1 is PRHDT and CDR2 is FYEKMQ (reference sequence). CDR3 length: 12 amino acids. Between the trimmed V and J ends, which lost 6 bases and 9 bases, there was a span of 15 bases. The CDR3, as DNA: TGTGCCAGCAGAAGGGGCGTGGCTCGGCAGTACTTC. The encoded protein is CASRRGVARQYF.

The rearrangement joins TRBV28 to TRBJ2-1; the D gene is possibly TRBD1 (6 bases). CDR1 is MDHEN, CDR2 SYDVKM, per germline. The length of the CDR3 is 15 residues. Trimming removed 6 bases at V and 0 bases at J, with 12 bases between. The CDR3 nucleotides read TGTGCCAGCAGACCGGACAGAAGCTCCTACAATGAGCAGTTCTTC. Translating gives CASRPDRSSYNEQFF.

Concerning this clone: Other DNA sequences from this sample encode an identical CDR3 as well. This rearrangement joins TRBV28 to TRBJ1-2; perhaps TRBD1 as D (6 bases). CDR1 and CDR2 from the germline V gene are MDHEN and SYDVKM. V lost 6 bases to trimming and J lost 14 bases, with 19 bases between them. The CDR3 consists of 12 residues. The CDR3 is CASSLTQGFRTF. As DNA, the CDR3 is TGTGCCAGCAGCTTAACCCAGGGGTTTCGAACCTTC.

This chain links TRBV5-6 with TRBJ2-6, with 10 bases matching TRBD1. Germline lookup yields CDR1 SGHDT and CDR2 YYEEEE. V was clipped by 6 bases and J by 2 bases; unmatched bases: 5. CDR3 length: 16 amino acids. CDR3 in amino acids: CASTPGTGAGANVLTF. CDR3 nucleotide sequence: TGTGCCAGCACTCCCGGGACAGGGGCTGGGGCCAACGTCCTGACTTTC.

The chain is built from TRBV7-9 and TRBJ2-5, with TRBD2 as a possible D gene (5 bases). Germline CDR1 SEHNR, CDR2 FQNEAQ (reference sequence). The CDR3 is 15 residues long. Deletions cut 4 bases from V and 4 bases from J, with 16 bases between. DNA for the CDR3: TGTGCCAGCAGCTCTACTAGTTCACGGCGAGAGACCCAGTACTTC. This sequence encodes CASSSTSSRRETQYF.

J is TRBJ2-5 and V is TRBV19; 8 bases match TRBD1. Germline trimming cut 3 bases from V and 7 bases from J; bases unmatched to any gene: 4. CDR3 length: 13 residues. Germline CDR1 and CDR2: LNHDA and SQIVND (reference sequence). This CDR3 reads CASSIGGQATQYF. Here the CDR3 DNA reads TGTGCCAGTAGTATCGGGGGACAGGCGACCCAGTACTTC.

This clone was picked up one time. This chain connects TRBV28 to TRBJ1-5; 11 positions agree with TRBD1. Trimming took 9 bases from V and 6 from J; bases not matched to a gene: 16. Germline lookup yields CDR1 MDHEN and CDR2 SYDVKM. The CDR3 is 17 amino acids. The CDR3 spells CASKGYPGTGGSQPQHF. For the CDR3, the DNA is TGTGCCAGTAAGGGTTACCCTGGGACAGGGGGGAGTCAGCCCCAGCATTTT.

V and J are TRBV7-2 and TRBJ1-2; D might be TRBD1 (5 bases). The V gene's germline CDR1 is SGHTA and CDR2 FQGNSA. The CDR3 covers 13 residues. V was cut by 5 bases and J by 6 bases, with 13 bases left in between. CDR3 sequence: CASSPQGQHGYTF. CDR3 bases: TGTGCCAGCAGCCCTCAAGGACAACATGGCTACACCTTC. Complete variable domain (other parts from reference TRBV7-2 and TRBJ1-2): GAGVSQSPSNKVTEKGKDVELRCDPISGHTALYWYRQSLGQGLEFLIYFQGNSAPDKSGLPSDRFSAERTGGSVSTLTIQRTQQEDSAVYLCASSPQGQHGYTFGSGTRLTVV.

J is TRBJ1-5 and V is TRBV7-2; 10 nucleotides align to TRBD1. CDR1 and CDR2 (germline): SGHTA, FQGNSA. The CDR3 is made up of 15 amino acids. Germline trimming cut 5 bases from V and 6 bases from J; bases unmatched to any gene: 7. The CDR3 reads CASSPTTGGLQPQHF. CDR3 DNA: TGTGCCAGCAGCCCTACGACAGGGGGCCTTCAGCCCCAGCATTTT.

The J gene is TRBJ1-5, the V gene TRBV19, with D possibly TRBD1 on 5 matching bases. Looked up from germline, CDR1 is LNHDA and CDR2 is SQIVND (reference sequence). V lost 0 bases and J lost 5, with 5 bases in between. The CDR3 covers 13 residues. In DNA, the CDR3 is TGTGCCAGTAGTATAGACAGGGATCAGCCCCAGCATTTT. Residues: CASSIDRDQPQHF.

The rearrangement joins TRBV10-3 to TRBJ2-3; TRBD2 matches at 10 bases. The CDR3 contains 16 residues. CDR1 is ENHRY and CDR2 is SYGVKD in the germline V gene. V shed 6 bases and J 0 bases; nucleotides not matched to a gene: 6. The CDR3 coding sequence is TGTGCCATCAGGGAACTAGCGGGGTTTAGCACAGATACGCAGTATTTT. Its protein product is CAIRELAGFSTDTQYF.

The chain is built from TRBV6-5 and TRBJ2-1; 9 bases map to TRBD1. Germline CDR1 MNHEY, CDR2 SVGAGI. V shed 5 bases and J 8 bases; nucleotides not matched to a gene: 7. This CDR3 is 14 amino acids long. DNA for the CDR3: TGTGCCAGCAGTGACACGACAGGGGGGGATGAGCAGTTCTTC. It translates to CASSDTTGGDEQFF.

This clone showed up just once. The gene calls are TRBV15 and TRBJ2-1; 8 nucleotides match TRBD1. Germline CDR1 is LNHNV and CDR2 is YYDKDF (reference sequence). CDR3 length: 18 amino acids. Trimming at V came to 0 bases and at J to 2 bases, leaving 9 bases not matched to a gene. The CDR3 coding sequence is TGTGCCACCAGCAGAGAGAGAAGGGCAGGGGGCACCTACAATGAGCAGTTCTTC. Translating gives CATSRERRAGGTYNEQFF. Looking up the rest from reference TRBV15 and TRBJ2-1 gives the full variable domain: DAMVIQNPRYQVTQFGKPVTLSCSQTLNHNVMYWYQQKSSQAPKLLFHYYDKDFNNEADTPDNFQSRRPNTSFCFLDIRSPGLGDTAMYLCATSRERRAGGTYNEQFFGPGTRLTVL.

The chain joins TRBV7-8 to TRBJ2-5; TRBD2 aligns across 7 bases. The ends lost 1 base at V and 1 base at J; junction bases unmatched: 15. Germline assignment: CDR1 SGHVS and CDR2 FQNEAQ. The CDR3 runs to 19 residues. The chain's CDR3 is CASSLEGGRQGVPQETQYF. In nucleotides, the CDR3 is TGTGCCAGCAGCTTAGAGGGAGGGCGCCAGGGAGTTCCCCAAGAGACCCAGTACTTC.

The chain uses TRBV27 and TRBJ2-1; 8 bases are a match to TRBD2. The CDR3 spans 15 residues. The germline V gene encodes CDR1 MNHEY and CDR2 SMNVEV (reference sequence). The J segment lost 8 bases and the V segment lost 5 bases, leaving 11 bases of the junction unmatched. The CDR3 DNA follows: TGTGCCAGCAGTCCTTCGGACTACGGGAGGGATGAGCAGTTCTTC. Translated, it gives CASSPSDYGRDEQFF.

The chain recombines TRBV6-5 with TRBJ1-2; 9 bases map to TRBD1. The trim removed 0 bases at V and 7 bases at J, leaving 6 bases unmatched. CDR3 length: 15 residues. CDR1 and CDR2 from the germline V gene are MNHEY and SVGAGI. The DNA of the CDR3 is TGTGCCAGCAGTTACTCGCGACAGGGGGTTTCTGGCTACACCTTC. The encoded protein is CASSYSRQGVSGYTF.

DNA of the CDR3: TGTGCCAGTAGTACTAGCGGACTGAGCTCTGGAAACACCATATATTTT. Encoded protein: CASSTSGLSSGNTIYF. The rearrangement links TRBV19 to TRBJ1-3, with D uncertain. Trimming took 4 bases from V and 0 from J, leaving 13 bases between them. Germline CDR1 LNHDA, CDR2 SQIVND (reference sequence). The CDR3 is 16 residues long.

V and J are TRBV7-6 and TRBJ2-5, with D possibly being TRBD2 (7 bases). V lost 5 bases to trimming and J lost 5 bases, with 18 bases between them. This CDR3 spans 15 amino acids. Germline CDR1 SGHVS, CDR2 FNYEAQ. CDR3 residues: CASSPRGGWSETQYF. The DNA of the CDR3 is TGTGCCAGCAGCCCGAGGGGGGGCTGGAGCGAGACCCAGTACTTC.

This clone has just a few counts. The gene calls are TRBV4-3 and TRBJ1-1; D not certain. The CDR3 contains 15 residues. V lost 0 bases to trimming and J lost 1 base, with 9 bases between them. The germline gives CDR1 LGHNA, CDR2 YSLEER. CDR3 amino acids: CASSQEFSPNTEAFF. DNA of the CDR3: TGCGCCAGCAGCCAAGAATTTAGCCCGAACACTGAAGCTTTCTTT.

The chain couples TRBV18 to TRBJ1-4, with TRBD1 matching over 8 bases. Germline CDR1 and CDR2: KGHSH and LQKENI. The V gene end was trimmed by 3 bases and the J gene end by 3 bases; junction bases not matched to a gene: 3. This CDR3 contains 15 residues. CDR3 sequence (DNA): TGTGCCAGCTCACCTGACAGGGGTGCTAATGAAAAACTGTTTTTT. Amino acids: CASSPDRGANEKLFF.

This sequence joins TRBV7-3 and TRBJ2-5, with D perhaps TRBD2 (7 bases). Germline CDR1 is SGHTA and CDR2 is FQGTGA. V lost 5 bases, J lost 5 bases, and 21 bases lay in between. The CDR3 is 16 residues long. CDR3 sequence (DNA): TGTGCCAGCAGCAGTACGGGTGGCGGGGGCGGGGAGACCCAGTACTTC. Translating it yields CASSSTGGGGGETQYF.

The table lists this clone with a count of one. This chain uses TRBV2 with TRBJ1-4; D gene uncertain. The CDR3 contains 13 residues. The germline V gene encodes CDR1 SNHLY and CDR2 FYNNEI. Between the trimmed V and J ends, which lost 6 bases and 1 base, there was a span of 6 bases. CDR3 in amino acids: CASSVLTNEKLFF. DNA for the CDR3: TGTGCCAGCAGCGTCCTAACTAATGAAAAACTGTTTTTT.

V gene TRBV10-2 combines with J gene TRBJ1-2; 11 bases map to TRBD1. V shed 0 bases, J shed 5 bases, and the junction held 8 bases outside the gene matches. Germline V gene data show CDR1 as WSHSY and CDR2 as SAAADI. The CDR3 loop spans 17 amino acids. CDR3 in amino acids: CASSESGQGAFRYGYTF. In DNA, the CDR3 is TGCGCCAGCAGTGAGTCCGGACAGGGGGCATTTCGGTATGGCTACACCTTC.